Shown below are 3 T cell receptor beta chains from a single sample sequenced in a study of CD8+ T cells in alopecia areata. Treatment given: oral pan-JAK inhibitor, 5-10 mg twice daily. RNA was isolated and reverse transcribed to cDNA, the sequencing template. Sequencing used immunoSEQ multiplex PCR; TCRdb keeps in-frame clones, though not all of them. The sample lists 50,000 to 65,000 clones, 46% seen once, with 20% in the top ten. The source material was CD8+ T cells sorted from blood, sampled at approximately week 36, from a patient treated with tofacitinib. The receptors shown here come from a human donor with alopecia areata.

The rearrangement uses TRBV7-6 and TRBJ2-1, with 11 bases that match TRBD2. This CDR3 is 17 amino acids long. J was trimmed by 4 bases and V by 5 bases; bases with no gene match: 10. The germline V gene has CDR1 SGHVS and CDR2 FNYEAQ. The CDR3 DNA reads TGTGCCAGCAGCGAGAGCCCTAGCGGGAGGTCGTACAATGAGCAGTTCTTC. Translating gives CASSESPSGRSYNEQFF.

The sample holds one count of this clone. CDR3 amino acids: CASMPDRTQDNYGYTF. For the CDR3, the DNA is TGCGCCAGCATGCCGGACAGGACCCAGGATAACTATGGCTACACCTTC. The chain uses TRBV4-3 and TRBJ1-2; 7 nucleotides align to TRBD1. V trimming: 7 bases; J trimming: 1 base; junction bases outside the gene matches: 12. Germline CDR1 reads LGHNA; CDR2 reads YSLEER. The CDR3 spans 16 residues.

This chain uses TRBV27 with TRBJ1-5, with D uncertain. V lost 5 bases to trimming and J lost 3 bases, with 17 bases between them. From germline, CDR1 is MNHEY and CDR2 SMNVEV (reference sequence). The CDR3 totals 16 residues. Written as DNA, the CDR3 is TGTGCCAGCAGTCCCTTCGAAGCAATTAACAATCAGCCCCAGCATTTT. Encoded protein: CASSPFEAINNQPQHF.